This TCR beta chain was profiled in a study of OX40 agonist ivuxolimab in advanced cancers. The repertoire was sequenced with immunoSEQ multiplex PCR; TCRdb's copy has only in-frame clones and lacks some. The table lists 60,000 to 85,000 clones, more than 60% of them singletons. In its sample, this clone was seen a few times. The CDR3 sequence is 14 residues long. Germline CDR1 MNHNS, CDR2 SASEGT. V shed 6 bases and J shed 6 bases, with 18 bases lying between them. Sequencing used CD4+ or CD8+ T cells sorted from blood, obtained in a trial of the OX40 agonist ivuxolimab. The clonotype was recovered from an adult with an advanced solid tumor such as melanoma, head and neck, liver or kidney cancer. The V and J genes are TRBV6-1 and TRBJ2-7; perhaps TRBD2 as D (5 bases). CDR3 loop: CASRVGASSLEQYF. The DNA for the CDR3 is TGTGCCAGCAGGGTGGGAGCGTCATCTCTCGAGCAGTACTTC.